Listed here are 25 T cell receptor beta chains from one sample, sequenced in a study of T cell changes during pregnancy in multiple sclerosis. Using immunoSEQ multiplex PCR, the repertoire was profiled, and TCRdb retains in-frame clones only, with some absent. The sample holds about 40,000 clones, roughly nine tenths seen once. Source: CD4+ T cells from peripheral blood mononuclear cells, taken in the first trimester of pregnancy. The source is a female donor with multiple sclerosis, enrolled in a pregnancy study.

The chain is built from TRBV7-3 and TRBJ2-3; D is ambiguous. Trimming took off 2 bases at V and 1 base at J, with 4 bases between the two ends. This CDR3 contains 13 residues. Per the germline V gene, CDR1 is SGHTA and CDR2 is FQGTGA. CDR3 amino acids: CASSLARTDTQYF. The DNA for the CDR3 is TGTGCCAGCAGCTTAGCGCGCACAGATACGCAGTATTTT. Together with reference TRBV7-3 and TRBJ2-3, the CDR3 gives the full variable domain: GAGVSQTPSNKVTEKGKYVELRCDPISGHTALYWYRQSLGQGPEFLIYFQGTGAADDSGLPNDRFFAVRPEGSVSTLKIQRTERGDSAVYLCASSLARTDTQYFGPGTRLTVL.

The rearrangement uses TRBV6-5 and TRBJ1-4; tentative D call: TRBD1 (5 bases). CDR3 length equals 14 residues. Per germline, CDR1 MNHEY and CDR2 SVGAGI. V lost 4 bases, J lost 3 bases, and 9 bases lay in between. The CDR3 reads CASSSGGSNEKLFF. DNA for the CDR3: TGTGCCAGCAGTTCCGGGGGGTCTAATGAAAAACTGTTTTTT.

The chain employs TRBV7-2 and TRBJ2-7; tentative D call: TRBD2 (5 bases). CDR3 length equals 18 residues. The germline gives CDR1 SGHTA, CDR2 FQGNSA. Between the trimmed V and J ends, which lost 2 bases and 5 bases, there was a span of 25 bases. The CDR3 region has the DNA TGTGCCAGCAGCTTAACTGACCAGGAGGCGAGACTTATCAACGAGCAGTACTTC. Amino acids: CASSLTDQEARLINEQYF.

V is TRBV7-6 and J is TRBJ2-5, with 14 positions matching TRBD2. CDR3 length equals 18 residues. V trimming: 2 bases; J trimming: 2 bases; junction bases outside the gene matches: 7. Germline V lookup: CDR1 SGHVS, CDR2 FNYEAQ. CDR3 nucleotides: TGTGCCAGCAGCTTAAGCCTTCGGACTAGCGGGAGGCAAGAGACCCAGTACTTC. Encoded protein: CASSLSLRTSGRQETQYF. The whole variable domain, remainder taken from reference TRBV7-6 and TRBJ2-5, is GAGVSQSPRYKVTKRGQDVALRCDPISGHVSLYWYRQALGQGPEFLTYFNYEAQQDKSGLPNDRFSAERPEGSISTLTIQRTEQRDSAMYRCASSLSLRTSGRQETQYFGPGTRLLVL.

In this sample, this clone is medium-sized. The chain recombines TRBV2 with TRBJ2-7, with D unclear. Germline V gene sequence: CDR1 SNHLY, CDR2 FYNNEI. The CDR3 is 15 residues long. V lost 6 bases, J lost 0 bases, and 15 bases lay in between. This chain's CDR3 is CASSISQSYSYEQYF. In nucleotides, the CDR3 is TGTGCCAGCAGCATAAGTCAATCCTACTCCTACGAGCAGTACTTC.

The chain carries TRBV29-1 and TRBJ1-2, with D maybe TRBD1 (6 bases). CDR1 is SQVTM, CDR2 ANQGSEA, per germline. The CDR3 is made up of 13 amino acids. Trimming stripped 4 bases from V and 0 bases from J, with 9 bases between. CDR3 protein: CSVGTDANYGYTF. CDR3 nucleotides: TGCAGCGTTGGGACAGACGCTAACTATGGCTACACCTTC.

The gene calls are TRBV5-6 and TRBJ2-7; maybe TRBD1 (5 bases). Germline CDR1 and CDR2: SGHDT and YYEEEE. The CDR3 spans 14 residues. Trimming took 0 bases from V and 2 from J, leaving 9 bases between them. CDR3 DNA: TGTGCCAGCAGCTTGGACAGGAGAACCTACGAGCAGTACTTC. Translated: CASSLDRRTYEQYF.

This chain uses TRBV28 with TRBJ1-1; TRBD1 might be the D (6 bases). The CDR3 extends over 15 amino acids. Germline lookup yields CDR1 MDHEN and CDR2 SYDVKM. V lost 5 bases and J lost 0, with 13 bases in between. The CDR3 reads CASSPGEQMNTEAFF. CDR3 in DNA: TGTGCCAGCAGTCCAGGGGAGCAGATGAACACTGAAGCTTTCTTT.

The rearrangement uses TRBV4-2 and TRBJ2-2, with a weak D call TRBD1 (6 bases). The CDR3 runs 16 residues. Germline V lookup: CDR1 LGHNA, CDR2 YNFKEQ. Trimming pared 4 bases from V and 4 bases from J, leaving 16 bases between. DNA for the CDR3: TGTGCCAGCAGCCGTCGTGCAGGGGCGAGCACCGGGGAGCTGTTTTTT. It translates to CASSRRAGASTGELFF.

J is TRBJ1-1 and V is TRBV6-6, with 8 positions matching TRBD1. The V gene end was trimmed by 6 bases and the J gene end by 8 bases; junction bases not matched to a gene: 5. From germline, CDR1 is MNHNY and CDR2 SVGAGI (reference sequence). The CDR3 length is 12 residues. In nucleotides, the CDR3 is TGTGCCAGCAGCCGACAGGGGACCGAAGCTTTCTTT. It encodes CASSRQGTEAFF.

This chain links TRBV27 with TRBJ1-6; possibly TRBD1 for D (6 bases). The germline CDR1 and CDR2 sequences are MNHEY and SMNVEV (reference sequence). The germline V and J ends were trimmed by 7 bases and 10 bases, with 29 bases remaining between them. The CDR3 extends over 18 amino acids. CDR3 nucleotide sequence: TGTGCCAGCACATCGCGGGGGGGGACGAACAGGGCCGTATCACCCCTCCACTTT. The encoded protein is CASTSRGGTNRAVSPLHF.

The chain carries TRBV7-2 and TRBJ2-5; TRBD2 matches at 7 bases. J lost 1 base, V lost 4 bases, and 9 bases had no gene match. The CDR3 contains 16 residues. The germline V gene encodes CDR1 SGHTA and CDR2 FQGNSA. The CDR3 sequence: CASSSRRPSGQETQYF. CDR3 sequence (DNA): TGTGCCAGCAGCTCCAGAAGGCCTAGCGGCCAAGAGACCCAGTACTTC.

The genes are TRBV19 and TRBJ1-5, with D possibly being TRBD1 (6 bases). This CDR3 region has 13 residues. Germline CDR1 reads LNHDA; CDR2 reads SQIVND (reference sequence). V lost 7 bases and J 1 base, leaving 8 bases between the germline ends. CDR3 DNA: TGTGCCAGTACAGACAGGAGCAATCAGCCCCAGCATTTT. Translating it yields CASTDRSNQPQHF.

The chain uses TRBV7-9 and TRBJ1-1; 9 nucleotides agree with TRBD1. Germline values: CDR1 SEHNR, CDR2 FQNEAQ (reference sequence). The CDR3 consists of 16 residues. V gave up 4 bases and J gave up 1 base; unmatched junction bases: 7. The CDR3 nucleotides read TGTGCCAGCAGCTCGGGACAGGGCGCAGAGAACACTGAAGCTTTCTTT. Encoded protein: CASSSGQGAENTEAFF.

The V gene is TRBV5-1, the J gene TRBJ1-2, with 7 bases aligning to TRBD1. CDR3 length equals 16 residues. Germline CDR1 SGHRS, CDR2 YFSETQ. V was pared by 2 bases and J by 4 bases, with 11 bases of the junction left unmatched. CDR3 bases: TGCGCCAGCAGCTTTGGTAACTCCGGGACAGTCTATGGCTACACCTTC. Protein sequence: CASSFGNSGTVYGYTF.

The chain couples TRBV6-1 to TRBJ1-3, with D unresolved. Germline V lookup: CDR1 MNHNS, CDR2 SASEGT. The V end lost 1 base, the J end lost 1 base, and 11 bases lay between the germline ends. This CDR3 is 16 amino acids long. CDR3 region: CASSEGRLDSGNTIYF. The CDR3 coding sequence is TGTGCCAGCAGTGAAGGCCGACTGGATTCTGGAAACACCATATATTTT.

This clone appeared a few times. The chain uses TRBV7-2 and TRBJ2-2, with TRBD2 matching 8 bases. The CDR3 totals 14 residues. Losses at the gene ends were 5 bases for V and 7 bases for J; bases not matched to a gene: 6. Germline-derived CDR1 and CDR2 are SGHTA and FQGNSA. The CDR3 DNA reads as TGTGCCAGCAGCCTCGGACTAGCCAACGGGGAGCTGTTTTTT. This translates into CASSLGLANGELFF.

V and J are TRBV30 and TRBJ1-2; D not resolved. Germline V gene data show CDR1 as GTSNPN and CDR2 as SVGIG (reference sequence). Trimming took 0 bases from V and 3 from J, leaving 17 bases between them. This CDR3 contains 16 residues. The CDR3 nucleotides are TGTGCCTGGAGTGTTCAAGGAGAGCCGTCGTACTATGGCTACACCTTC. Translation gives CAWSVQGEPSYYGYTF.

The chain is built from TRBV7-2 and TRBJ2-1, with 11 bases lining up with TRBD1. The CDR3 is 15 residues long. Germline trimming cut 4 bases from V and 7 bases from J; bases unmatched to any gene: 6. In germline, CDR1 is SGHTA, CDR2 FQGNSA. CDR3 residues: CASSSGQGAGNEQFF. The CDR3 DNA follows: TGTGCCAGCAGCTCCGGACAGGGGGCGGGAAATGAGCAGTTCTTC. The variable domain in full, completed from reference TRBV7-2 and TRBJ2-1, reads GAGVSQSPSNKVTEKGKDVELRCDPISGHTALYWYRQSLGQGLEFLIYFQGNSAPDKSGLPSDRFSAERTGGSVSTLTIQRTQQEDSAVYLCASSSGQGAGNEQFFGPGTRLTVL.

This clone was counted a few times. The chain employs TRBV29-1 and TRBJ2-1; a possible D gene is TRBD2 (6 bases). The CDR3 sequence is 15 residues long. V dropped 2 bases and J dropped 3 bases, with 14 bases sitting between them. CDR1 is SQVTM and CDR2 is ANQGSEA in the germline V gene. CDR3 coding DNA: TGCAGCGTTGAACTGGCGGGGACCTACTACAATGAGCAGTTCTTC. Translating it yields CSVELAGTYYNEQFF.

The J gene is TRBJ2-1, the V gene TRBV15, with TRBD2 matching over 14 bases. This CDR3 has 17 residues. After removal of 5 bases from V and 0 bases from J, the junction contained 3 bases not matched to a gene. Germline assignment: CDR1 LNHNV and CDR2 YYDKDF (reference sequence). The CDR3 loop is CATSGTSGGHSYNEQFF. DNA of the CDR3: TGTGCCACCAGCGGGACTAGCGGGGGCCACTCCTACAATGAGCAGTTCTTC.

This chain uses TRBV7-8 with TRBJ2-5; 9 positions agree with TRBD2. The CDR3 totals 17 residues. In germline, CDR1 is SGHVS, CDR2 FQNEAQ. The V and J ends lost 0 bases and 5 bases, in that order; junction bases with no gene match: 10. The CDR3: CASSLALSSGIRETQYF. The CDR3 coding sequence is TGTGCCAGCAGCTTAGCCCTTTCTAGCGGGATTAGGGAGACCCAGTACTTC.

The chain is built from TRBV18 and TRBJ1-6; 9 bases match TRBD1. Germline CDR1 and CDR2: KGHSH and LQKENI. The V and J ends lost 0 bases and 7 bases, in that order; junction bases with no gene match: 7. This CDR3 spans 17 amino acids. The CDR3: CASSPPSSTGGNSPLHF. DNA for the CDR3: TGTGCCAGCTCACCACCTTCCTCGACAGGGGGAAATTCACCCCTCCACTTT.

The rearrangement uses TRBV11-3 and TRBJ2-2; possible D gene TRBD1, 6 bases. The germline V gene has CDR1 SGHNT and CDR2 YENEEA. Trimming took off 7 bases at V and 6 bases at J, with 9 bases between the two ends. The length of the CDR3 is 12 residues. DNA for the CDR3: TGTGCCAGCAACAGGGACGCCGGGGAGCTGTTTTTT. Its translation is CASNRDAGELFF.

This clone was detected only once. This chain connects TRBV18 to TRBJ2-5; 8 nucleotides match TRBD2. Germline trimming cut 5 bases from V and 3 bases from J; bases unmatched to any gene: 8. Germline assignment: CDR1 KGHSH and CDR2 LQKENI. The length of the CDR3 is 15 residues. CDR3 DNA: TGTGCCAGCTCAGCGGGACTAGAGTATAAAGAGACCCAGTACTTC. Protein sequence: CASSAGLEYKETQYF. Combining the CDR3 with reference TRBV18 and TRBJ2-5 gives the whole variable domain NAGVMQNPRHLVRRRGQEARLRCSPMKGHSHVYWYRQLPEEGLKFMVYLQKENIIDESGMPKERFSAEFPKEGPSILRIQQVVRGDSAAYFCASSAGLEYKETQYFGPGTRLLVL.